Below, one TCR beta chain is given with its context. Germline and junction disagree at one end, which may indicate a read error. Sample-barcoded 5' priming and a J-beta primer mix drove a second PCR of 7 to 11 cycles. TCRdb recomputed calls from the 5' RACE reads with MiXCR, one row per CDR3 protein. The profile shows about 800,000 distinct CDR3 sequences, approximately 25% of them singletons. CDR3 length: 15 amino acids. In germline, CDR1 is SSHAT, CDR2 FNYEAQ (reference sequence). These data belong to a study of blood T cells in healthy people across ages. In addition, the sample was reused for a study of T cells of mothers and their children. This second report adds: Six children, together with their three healthy Caucasian mothers, made up the donors. The second PCR used the M1S primer, and this primer added sample barcodes and 2-4 random nucleotides. Approximately 3 million TCR beta reads per child versus over 9 million per mother.

The sequence derives from a boy aged 5 to 17 in good health. This chain connects TRBV7-7 to TRBJ1-5; D is undetermined. Sample: blood. The CDR3, as DNA: TGTGCTAGCAGCTTTCGGACCCTCAACAATCAGCCCCAGCATTTT. Amino acids: CASSFRTLNNQPQHF. Based on the CDR3 plus reference TRBV7-7 and TRBJ1-5, the full variable domain is GAGVSQSPRYKVTKRGQDVTLRCDPISSHATLYWYQQALGQGPEFLTYFNYEAQPDKSGLPSDRFSAERPEGSISTLTIQRTEQRDSAMYRCASSFRTLNNQPQHFGDGTRLSIL.